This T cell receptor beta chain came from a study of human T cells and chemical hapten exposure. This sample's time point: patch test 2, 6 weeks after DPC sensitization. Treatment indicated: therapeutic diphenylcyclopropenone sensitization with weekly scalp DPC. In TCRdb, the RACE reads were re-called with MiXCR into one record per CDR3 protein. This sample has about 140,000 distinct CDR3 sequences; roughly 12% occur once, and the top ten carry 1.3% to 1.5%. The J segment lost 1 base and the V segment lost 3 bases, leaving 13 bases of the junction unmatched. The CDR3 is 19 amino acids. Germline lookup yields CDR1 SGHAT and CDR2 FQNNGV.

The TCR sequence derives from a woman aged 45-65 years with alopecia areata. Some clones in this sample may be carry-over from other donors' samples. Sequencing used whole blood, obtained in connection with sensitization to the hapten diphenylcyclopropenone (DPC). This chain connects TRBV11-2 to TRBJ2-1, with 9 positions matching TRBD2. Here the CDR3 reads CASSLFGSAGGLSYNEQFF. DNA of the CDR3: TGTGCCAGCAGCTTGTTTGGTTCGGCGGGAGGGCTGTCCTACAATGAGCAGTTCTTC.